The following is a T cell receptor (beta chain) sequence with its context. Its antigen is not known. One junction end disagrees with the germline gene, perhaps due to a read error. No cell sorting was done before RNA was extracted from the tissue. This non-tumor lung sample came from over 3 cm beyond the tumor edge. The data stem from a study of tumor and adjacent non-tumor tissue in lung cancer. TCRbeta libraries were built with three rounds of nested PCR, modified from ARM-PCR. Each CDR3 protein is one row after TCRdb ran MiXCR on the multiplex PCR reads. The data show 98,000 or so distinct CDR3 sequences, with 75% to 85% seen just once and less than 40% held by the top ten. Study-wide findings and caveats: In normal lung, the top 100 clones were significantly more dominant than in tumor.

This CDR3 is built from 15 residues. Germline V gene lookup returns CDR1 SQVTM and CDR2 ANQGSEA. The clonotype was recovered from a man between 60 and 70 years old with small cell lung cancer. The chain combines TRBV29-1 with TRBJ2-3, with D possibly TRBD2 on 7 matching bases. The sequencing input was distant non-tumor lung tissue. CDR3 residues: CSVLTWGGHTDTQYF. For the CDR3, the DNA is TGTAGCGTGTTAACCTGGGGGGGGCACACAGATACGCAGTATTTT.